This T cell receptor (beta chain) was recovered during a study of Graves' ophthalmopathy and Graves' hyperthyroidism. Whole-study findings and limits: A roughly 81% specificity and around 86% sensitivity were achieved by a 13-signature model that separated ophthalmopathy from stable hyperthyroidism. Blood was where most expanded thyroid clonotypes above 0.001 frequency also turned up.

Researchers turned away patients with other autoimmune diseases, uncontrolled infections, pregnancy or lactation. RNA transcripts provided the template for amplifying TCR beta CDR3 regions. First-round RT-PCR used HTBI primers; second-round multiplex PCR followed. TCRdb reanalysed the multiplex PCR reads using MiXCR and keeps one entry per CDR3 protein. Of around 670,000 distinct CDR3 sequences listed, roughly two fifths are singletons. Germline lookup yields CDR1 SGHVS and CDR2 FQNEAQ. The CDR3 runs 13 residues. V lost 1 base to trimming and J lost 3 bases, with 7 bases between them. This clonotype has more than one count but fewer than ten. Its specificity is not known. A read error may be the cause here, since a much bigger clone is one base away.

The specimen sequenced was peripheral blood. This rearrangement joins TRBV7-8 to TRBJ2-7; no definite D call. The receptor was derived from an adult man with Graves' ophthalmopathy. CDR3 sequence reads: CASSLEQIYEQYF. DNA of the CDR3: TGTGCCAGCAGCTTAGAACAGATCTACGAGCAGTACTTC.